These 2 T cell receptor beta chains were all obtained from the same sample, sequenced in a study of beta chain features in type 1 diabetes. The entirety of the isolated RNA underwent reverse transcription, so expressed TCRB transcripts were sequenced. The data were produced by immunoSEQ multiplex PCR, yet TCRdb's version contains in-frame clones alone and is incomplete. The repertoire holds a few hundred thousand clones, with over 25% as singletons. Sequences were obtained from naive CD4+ T cells from blood. Receptors originate from a man between 18 and 29 years old in good health.

The rearrangement links TRBV5-1 to TRBJ2-1; 12 bases are shared with TRBD2. The V gene's germline CDR1 is SGHRS and CDR2 YFSETQ. CDR3 length: 17 amino acids. The V gene end was trimmed by 0 bases and the J gene end by 6 bases; junction bases not matched to a gene: 7. The CDR3 loop reads CASSLERASGRANEQFF. For the CDR3, the DNA is TGCGCCAGCAGCTTGGAAAGGGCTAGCGGGAGGGCCAATGAGCAGTTCTTC.

This clone was observed a few times. The chain joins TRBV10-3 to TRBJ1-1; D not certain. The CDR3 spans 21 residues. The ends were cut back, 1 base at V and 0 bases at J, with 27 bases in the middle. The germline gives CDR1 ENHRY, CDR2 SYGVKD. CDR3 nucleotides: TGTGCCATCAGTGAGTTACTTGGCAAAAACCGGACGGGTACAGTGAACACTGAAGCTTTCTTT. Translating gives CAISELLGKNRTGTVNTEAFF.